Listed below are T cell receptor beta chains from one sample, sequenced in a study of somatic mutations in cytotoxic T cells in rheumatoid arthritis. Profiled with immunoSEQ multiplex PCR; TCRdb holds only in-frame clones, not every one. This sample carries tens of thousands of clones, around 87% of them seen once, and the ten largest clones take around 10%. Sequencing was performed on CD8+ T cells sorted from blood. The source is an adult with rheumatoid arthritis. The CDR3 runs from the conserved cysteine through the conserved F or W. Each record gives: clone size, J gene, V gene, D gene, CDR3 length, CDR3 protein, CDR3 DNA. A D gene is named only where the DNA matches it firmly. Clone size appears in some rows only: once, few, many, or a class for an expanded clone.

- TRBJ2-5 TRBV30 - 12 CAWSSTGETQYF TGTGCCTGGAGTTCGACGGGGGAGACCCAGTACTTC
- TRBJ1-6 TRBV5-5 - 15 CASSSSGSGFSPLHF TGTGCCAGCAGCTCGTCTGGGTCGGGGTTTTCACCCCTCCACTTT
- TRBJ1-3 TRBV4-3 - 17 CASSQTRATYSGNTIYF TGCGCCAGCAGCCAGACAAGAGCGACCTACTCTGGAAACACCATATATTTT
- TRBJ1-2 TRBV19 - 18 CASSIGRDTGYPNYGYTF TGTGCCAGTAGTATAGGCAGGGACACCGGATACCCTAACTATGGCTACACCTTC
- TRBJ2-7 TRBV5-6 TRBD2 19 CASSRSGLAGGLNPYEQYF TGTGCCAGCAGCAGATCGGGACTAGCGGGGGGACTCAATCCCTACGAGCAGTACTTC
- TRBJ2-1 TRBV9 TRBD1 14 CASSAWTGVDEQFF TGTGCCAGCAGCGCGTGGACAGGGGTCGATGAGCAGTTCTTC
- TRBJ2-7 TRBV7-6 TRBD2 14 CASSSTSGGGEQYF TGTGCCAGCAGCTCGACTAGCGGGGGAGGAGAGCAGTACTTC
- TRBJ2-5 TRBV7-3 TRBD2 15 CASSVGTSGLETQYF TGTGCCAGCAGCGTCGGGACTAGCGGTTTGGAGACCCAGTACTTC
- TRBJ1-6 TRBV15 - 12 CATSSENSPLHF TGTGCCACCAGCAGCGAAAATTCACCCCTCCACTTT
- TRBJ2-5 TRBV7-6 - 15 CASSPGVVHQETQYF TGTGCCAGCAGCCCCGGAGTCGTTCACCAAGAGACCCAGTACTTC
once TRBJ2-7 TRBV7-9 - 13 CASSLGGSNEQYF TGTGCCAGCAGCTTAGGGGGGTCGAACGAGCAGTACTTC
- TRBJ1-4 TRBV5-5 - 15 CASSEGVATNEKLFF TGTGCCAGCAGCGAGGGGGTTGCAACTAATGAAAAACTGTTTTTT
- TRBJ2-7 TRBV5-6 - 13 CASSGAWSYEQYF TGTGCCAGCAGCGGAGCATGGAGCTACGAGCAGTACTTC
- TRBJ2-6 TRBV2 - 13 CASSEEGANVLTF TGTGCCAGCAGTGAAGAGGGGGCCAACGTCCTGACTTTC
- TRBJ2-3 TRBV9 TRBD1 16 CASSSLTGGFPDTQYF TGTGCCAGCAGCTCGCTTACAGGGGGCTTCCCAGATACGCAGTATTTT
- TRBJ2-2 TRBV29-1 - 15 CSVELGPRTLGELFF TGCAGCGTTGAATTAGGCCCGCGGACCCTAGGGGAGCTGTTTTTT
- TRBJ1-2 TRBV6-6 - 15 CASSPRGRARYGYTF TGTGCCAGCAGTCCCCGGGGGCGGGCCCGGTATGGCTACACCTTC
- TRBJ1-2 TRBV28 - 15 CASSLFPPDTYGYTF TGTGCCAGCAGTTTATTCCCGCCAGACACCTATGGCTACACCTTC
- TRBJ2-1 TRBV28 - 14 CASSPSLGHNEQFF TGTGCCAGCAGTCCCTCTTTAGGCCACAATGAGCAGTTCTTC
- TRBJ2-6 TRBV7-3 - 18 CASSFVRGPGSGANVLTF TGTGCCAGCAGCTTCGTTCGGGGCCCAGGCTCTGGGGCCAACGTCCTGACTTTC
- TRBJ1-1 TRBV30 - 13 CATRSRGNTEAFF TGTGCAACCCGTAGCAGGGGGAACACTGAAGCTTTCTTT
- TRBJ2-1 TRBV7-3 TRBD2 14 CASSSEGLAGEQFF TGTGCCAGCAGCTCAGAGGGACTAGCTGGTGAGCAGTTCTTC
- TRBJ2-7 TRBV2 - 15 CASTRQEAAVGEQYF TGTGCCAGCACACGACAGGAAGCCGCGGTCGGCGAGCAGTACTTC
few TRBJ1-1 TRBV30 - 12 CASQRWGTEAFF TGTGCCTCCCAGAGGTGGGGGACTGAAGCTTTCTTT
- TRBJ1-5 TRBV7-4 - 17 CASFLNGSGDINQPQHF TGTGCCAGCTTCCTTAATGGGTCAGGGGACATCAATCAGCCCCAGCATTTT
- TRBJ1-3 TRBV4-1 - 17 CASSPLATQGSGNTIYF TGCGCCAGCAGCCCACTAGCTACTCAGGGGTCTGGAAACACCATATATTTT
- TRBJ2-3 TRBV9 - 15 CASSVGTFSTDTQYF TGTGCCAGCAGCGTCGGGACTTTTAGCACAGATACGCAGTATTTT
- TRBJ2-7 TRBV6-5 - 15 CASSPWTGSSYEQYF TGTGCCAGCAGTCCCTGGACTGGGAGCTCCTACGAGCAGTACTTC
- TRBJ2-7 TRBV28 - 17 CASSSGRRTGPGGEQYF TGTGCCAGCAGTTCGGGAAGACGAACGGGGCCTGGCGGGGAGCAGTACTTC
- TRBJ2-2 TRBV7-9 - 14 CASSLRVPTGELFF TGTGCCAGCAGCTTAAGGGTCCCCACCGGGGAGCTGTTTTTT
- TRBJ2-7 TRBV19 TRBD1 14 CASSSGTGSYEQYF TGTGCCAGTAGTTCTGGGACAGGCTCCTACGAGCAGTACTTC
- TRBJ2-5 TRBV5-1 TRBD2 15 CASSPLAGGPETQYF TGCGCCAGCAGCCCTCTAGCGGGGGGCCCAGAGACCCAGTACTTC
- TRBJ1-1 TRBV4-1 - 16 CASSHPPAGLNTEAFF TGCGCCAGCAGCCATCCCCCAGCAGGCTTGAACACTGAAGCTTTCTTT
- TRBJ2-7 TRBV27 TRBD2 15 CASSFGTSGRGEQYF TGTGCCAGCAGTTTCGGGACTAGCGGGAGGGGTGAGCAGTACTTC
- TRBJ2-7 TRBV4-1 TRBD2 15 CASSLEERGRDEQYF TGCGCCAGCAGCCTCGAGGAGCGGGGGCGGGACGAGCAGTACTTC
- TRBJ2-3 TRBV7-2 - 17 CASSPGEGGFQSDTQYF TGTGCCAGCAGCCCCGGGGAGGGGGGCTTCCAGTCAGATACGCAGTATTTT
- TRBJ1-1 TRBV27 - 14 CASSEILGGTEAFF TGTGCCAGCAGTGAAATACTGGGAGGCACTGAAGCTTTCTTT
- TRBJ2-1 TRBV6-5 - 15 CASSGGEAEVNEQFF TGTGCCAGCAGCGGGGGTGAAGCCGAGGTCAATGAGCAGTTCTTC
- TRBJ1-2 TRBV13 - 13 CASSLGEVYGYTF TGTGCCAGCAGCTTAGGCGAGGTCTATGGCTACACCTTC
once TRBJ2-1 TRBV6-1 - 13 CASSVERTNEQFF TGTGCCAGCAGTGTTGAGCGGACCAATGAGCAGTTCTTC
- TRBJ1-3 TRBV6-5 - 13 CASSRPMRNTIYF TGTGCCAGCAGCCGACCGATGCGAAACACCATATATTTT
- TRBJ2-7 TRBV11-2 TRBD1 16 CASSKPGTGGRYEQYF TGTGCCAGCAGCAAGCCAGGGACAGGGGGCAGATACGAGCAGTACTTC